A selection of T cell receptor beta chains follows, all from one sample in a study of early T cells in non-severe SARS-CoV-2 infection. TCRdb fed the 5' RACE reads into MiXCR, producing one record per CDR3 protein. The table shows 40,000 or so distinct CDR3 sequences, with roughly 7.9% occurring only once. This specimen consisted of whole blood, obtained at baseline. The receptors stem from an adult who was a healthcare worker with PCR-confirmed SARS-CoV-2 infection or an uninfected control (not recorded which). Each CDR3 is given with its conserved first and last residue. A D gene is named only where the DNA matches it firmly. Some rows mark clone size as missing; the rest say once, few, many or name a class of expanded clone.

abundance: few
j_gene: TRBJ2-7
d_gene: NA
v_gene: TRBV7-2
len: 16
CDR3nt: TGTGCCAGCAGCTTAGATATAAGGGGGGTTATCTACGAGCAGTACTTC
CDR3aa: CASSLDIRGVIYEQYF

abundance: NA
j_gene: TRBJ1-3
d_gene: NA
v_gene: TRBV7-9
len: 14
CDR3nt: TGTGCCAGCAGCTTTGAAGGTCTTGGAAACACCATATATTTT
CDR3aa: CASSFEGLGNTIYF

abundance: many
j_gene: TRBJ2-1
d_gene: NA
v_gene: TRBV10-3
len: 16
CDR3nt: TGTGCCATCAGTTCGGGACTGGAGGACTCCTACAATGAGCAGTTCTTC
CDR3aa: CAISSGLEDSYNEQFF

abundance: many
j_gene: TRBJ2-5
d_gene: NA
v_gene: TRBV9
len: 15
CDR3nt: TGTGCCAGCAGCGTAGGAGACAGAGACCAAGAGACCCAGTACTTC
CDR3aa: CASSVGDRDQETQYF

abundance: NA
j_gene: TRBJ2-3
d_gene: NA
v_gene: TRBV10-2
len: 14
CDR3nt: TGCGCCAGCAGTGGGCAAGGGGGAACAGATACGCAGTATTTT
CDR3aa: CASSGQGGTDTQYF

abundance: NA
j_gene: TRBJ2-6
d_gene: NA
v_gene: TRBV5-4
len: 15
CDR3nt: TGTGCCAGCAGCTTGGCTCCGGATCCCGGCAACGTCCTGACTTTC
CDR3aa: CASSLAPDPGNVLTF

abundance: NA
j_gene: TRBJ1-4
d_gene: TRBD1
v_gene: TRBV11-2
len: 15
CDR3nt: TGTGCCAGCAGCTCCAGGGGGAGCACTAATGAAAAACTGTTTTTT
CDR3aa: CASSSRGSTNEKLFF

abundance: many
j_gene: TRBJ2-3
d_gene: NA
v_gene: TRBV28
len: 13
CDR3nt: TGTGCCAGCAGTTTAGGAGGAACAGATACGCAGTATTTT
CDR3aa: CASSLGGTDTQYF

abundance: few
j_gene: TRBJ2-3
d_gene: NA
v_gene: TRBV20-1
len: 13
CDR3nt: TGCAGTGCTAGACGGCAGGACACAGATACGCAGTATTTT
CDR3aa: CSARRQDTDTQYF

abundance: once
j_gene: TRBJ1-1
d_gene: NA
v_gene: TRBV6-2/TRBV6-3
len: 16
CDR3nt: TGTGCCAGCATTCTGTTACAGGGTAGTGAGAACACTGAAGCTTTCTTT
CDR3aa: CASILLQGSENTEAFF

abundance: NA
j_gene: TRBJ1-2
d_gene: NA
v_gene: TRBV19
len: 13
CDR3nt: TGTGCCAGTAGTATATACTCAGGCTATGGCTACACCTTC
CDR3aa: CASSIYSGYGYTF

abundance: many
j_gene: TRBJ1-6
d_gene: TRBD1
v_gene: TRBV19
len: 17
CDR3nt: TGTGCCAGTACTCCCGGACAGGGCGTCGCCTATAATTCACCCCTCCACTTT
CDR3aa: CASTPGQGVAYNSPLHF

abundance: many
j_gene: TRBJ2-1
d_gene: TRBD2
v_gene: TRBV6-5
len: 14
CDR3nt: TGTGCCAGCACGATGCTAGCGGGAGGTGGTGAGCAGTTCTTC
CDR3aa: CASTMLAGGGEQFF

abundance: many
j_gene: TRBJ1-1
d_gene: NA
v_gene: TRBV4-2
len: 14
CDR3nt: TGTGCCAGCAGCCAAGACACATCGAACACTGAAGCTTTCTTT
CDR3aa: CASSQDTSNTEAFF

abundance: medium-sized
j_gene: TRBJ2-1
d_gene: TRBD2
v_gene: TRBV11-2
len: 15
CDR3nt: TGTGCCGGACGGGAGGGGACTAGCGGGAACAATGAGCAGTTCTTC
CDR3aa: CAGREGTSGNNEQFF

abundance: many
j_gene: TRBJ2-7
d_gene: NA
v_gene: TRBV14
len: 14
CDR3nt: TGTGCCAGCAGCCAACGGGTCAAACCCTACGAGCAGTACTTC
CDR3aa: CASSQRVKPYEQYF

abundance: few
j_gene: TRBJ2-4
d_gene: NA
v_gene: TRBV27
len: 14
CDR3nt: TGTGCCAGCAGTTCGGGCATTGGCAAAAACATTCAGTACTTC
CDR3aa: CASSSGIGKNIQYF

abundance: few
j_gene: TRBJ2-7
d_gene: TRBD1
v_gene: TRBV5-1
len: 15
CDR3nt: TGCGCCAGCAGCTTAACCGGGACAGAGACCTACGAGCAGTACTTC
CDR3aa: CASSLTGTETYEQYF

abundance: NA
j_gene: TRBJ2-2
d_gene: TRBD1
v_gene: TRBV19
len: 17
CDR3nt: TGTGCCAGTAGTGTAACAGGGACAGGTGGCTTAACTGGGGAGCTGTTTTTT
CDR3aa: CASSVTGTGGLTGELFF

abundance: many
j_gene: TRBJ1-1
d_gene: NA
v_gene: TRBV5-6
len: 13
CDR3nt: TGTGCCAGCAGCTCGACTGGAGGCACTGAAGCTTTCTTT
CDR3aa: CASSSTGGTEAFF

abundance: many
j_gene: TRBJ2-1
d_gene: NA
v_gene: TRBV20-1
len: 11
CDR3nt: TGCAGTGCCATGACTAGTTTTGAGCAGTTCTTC
CDR3aa: CSAMTSFEQFF

abundance: many
j_gene: TRBJ2-6
d_gene: TRBD1
v_gene: TRBV10-1
len: 16
CDR3nt: TGCGCCAGCAGCCCCGACAGGGTCCCTGGGGCCAACGTCCTGACTTTC
CDR3aa: CASSPDRVPGANVLTF

abundance: many
j_gene: TRBJ2-1
d_gene: NA
v_gene: TRBV11-3
len: 14
CDR3nt: TGTGCCAGCAGCGCTGGGAGCACCTTAGATGAGCAGTTCTTC
CDR3aa: CASSAGSTLDEQFF

abundance: many
j_gene: TRBJ2-1
d_gene: NA
v_gene: TRBV5-5
len: 16
CDR3nt: TGTGCCAGCAGCTTGTGGGAAGGCACCTCCTACAATGAGCAGTTCTTC
CDR3aa: CASSLWEGTSYNEQFF

abundance: NA
j_gene: TRBJ2-5
d_gene: TRBD2
v_gene: TRBV5-1
len: 13
CDR3nt: TGCGCCAGCAGAACGGCGGGGGAAGAGACCCAGTACTTC
CDR3aa: CASRTAGEETQYF

abundance: many
j_gene: TRBJ1-1
d_gene: TRBD1
v_gene: TRBV4-3
len: 16
CDR3nt: TGCGCCAGCAGCCAAGACCCGACAGGGGGGAACACTGAAGCTTTCTTT
CDR3aa: CASSQDPTGGNTEAFF

abundance: NA
j_gene: TRBJ2-7
d_gene: NA
v_gene: TRBV10-1
len: 13
CDR3nt: TGCGCCAGCAGTCAACTAGCAGGCTACGAGCAGTACTTC
CDR3aa: CASSQLAGYEQYF

abundance: NA
j_gene: TRBJ1-3
d_gene: NA
v_gene: TRBV6-5
len: 15
CDR3nt: TGTGCCAGCAGCCGGATAGGTTACTCTGGAAACACCATATATTTT
CDR3aa: CASSRIGYSGNTIYF

abundance: many
j_gene: TRBJ2-5
d_gene: NA
v_gene: TRBV7-7
len: 14
CDR3nt: TGTGCTAGCAGCCCTCGGACTATCCAAGAGACCCAGTACTTC
CDR3aa: CASSPRTIQETQYF

abundance: NA
j_gene: TRBJ2-3
d_gene: NA
v_gene: TRBV19
len: 12
CDR3nt: TGTGCCAGTAGTCCCAGGGAAGATACGCAGTATTTT
CDR3aa: CASSPREDTQYF

abundance: many
j_gene: TRBJ2-1
d_gene: NA
v_gene: TRBV2
len: 15
CDR3nt: TGTGCCAGCAGGCATAGGGAATTCTCCTACAATGAGCAGTTCTTC
CDR3aa: CASRHREFSYNEQFF

abundance: NA
j_gene: TRBJ2-3
d_gene: NA
v_gene: TRBV6-5
len: 15
CDR3nt: TGTGTCAGCGGCCAACCGGGGGATAGCACAGATACGCAGTATTTT
CDR3aa: CVSGQPGDSTDTQYF

abundance: NA
j_gene: TRBJ2-1
d_gene: NA
v_gene: TRBV20-1
len: 14
CDR3nt: TGCAGTGTCCCGGTGAGGCGGGACTACAATGAGCAGTTCTTC
CDR3aa: CSVPVRRDYNEQFF

abundance: NA
j_gene: TRBJ2-7
d_gene: NA
v_gene: TRBV7-9
len: 16
CDR3nt: TGTGCCAGCAGCTCGGGGGACAGTGTTTTCTCCTACGAGCAGTACTTC
CDR3aa: CASSSGDSVFSYEQYF

abundance: few
j_gene: TRBJ1-2
d_gene: TRBD1
v_gene: TRBV20-1
len: 12
CDR3nt: TGCAGTGCTCGGACAGGCGGTTATGGCTACACCTTC
CDR3aa: CSARTGGYGYTF

abundance: NA
j_gene: TRBJ2-3
d_gene: TRBD2
v_gene: TRBV5-4
len: 16
CDR3nt: TGTGCCAGCAGCTTAAACCGGGGGGGCGGTACAGATACGCAGTATTTT
CDR3aa: CASSLNRGGGTDTQYF

abundance: NA
j_gene: TRBJ2-3
d_gene: NA
v_gene: TRBV25-1
len: 15
CDR3nt: TGTGCCAGCAGTGAATCTCGCGAAAGCACAGATACGCAGTATTTT
CDR3aa: CASSESRESTDTQYF